This T cell receptor (beta chain) was sequenced during a study of control samples from healthy donors and cancer patients. Data came from immunoSEQ multiplex PCR; TCRdb stores just in-frame clones and leaves some out. The table has about 170,000 clones, 91% seen once; the top ten hold over 1.2%. This clone occurred once. Germline CDR1 and CDR2: SGDLS and YYNGEE. The CDR3 sequence is 15 residues long. The V gene end was trimmed by 0 bases and the J gene end by 6 bases; junction bases not matched to a gene: 6. The chain recombines TRBV9 with TRBJ1-1; 9 bases line up with TRBD1. The sequence was obtained from a young woman in good health. The sample consisted of blood. The CDR3 nucleotides read TGTGCCAGCAGCGTAGGGGGACAGGGATTCGCTGAAGCTTTCTTT. It yields the protein CASSVGGQGFAEAFF.